This passage covers 27 T cell receptor beta chains from one sample sequenced in a study of blood T cell repertoires in COVID-19. The assay was immunoSEQ multiplex PCR, and TCRdb's table has in-frame clones only and misses some. The table includes 100,000 to 150,000 clones, over 65% detected once. The sample taken for sequencing was peripheral blood. The receptors here all came from a man aged 70-80 years with acute or convalescent COVID-19.

The chain links TRBV7-2 to TRBJ2-7; D is possibly TRBD1 (6 bases). V lost 3 bases and J lost 5, with 17 bases in between. The CDR3 contains 15 residues. CDR1 is SGHTA, CDR2 FQGNSA, per germline. CDR3 in DNA: TGTGCCAGCAGCTTTTTGGCAGGGGTAGACCACGAGCAGTACTTC. The encoded protein is CASSFLAGVDHEQYF. Together with reference TRBV7-2 and TRBJ2-7, the CDR3 gives the full variable domain: GAGVSQSPSNKVTEKGKDVELRCDPISGHTALYWYRQSLGQGLEFLIYFQGNSAPDKSGLPSDRFSAERTGGSVSTLTIQRTQQEDSAVYLCASSFLAGVDHEQYFGPGTRLTVT.

The gene calls are TRBV27 and TRBJ2-5; D is uncertain. The germline V gene has CDR1 MNHEY and CDR2 SMNVEV (reference sequence). CDR3 length: 14 residues. V was shortened by 2 bases and J by 5 bases, with 12 bases between the two germline ends. This CDR3 is CASSLEIGEETQYF. In nucleotides, the CDR3 is TGTGCCAGCAGTTTAGAAATAGGAGAGGAGACCCAGTACTTC.

This chain links TRBV4-1 with TRBJ2-3; perhaps TRBD2 as D (5 bases). Germline loops: CDR1 MGHRA, CDR2 YSYEKL. The CDR3 length is 18 residues. V was trimmed by 1 base and J by 1 base, leaving 18 bases between them. In nucleotides, the CDR3 is TGCGCCAGCAGCCAAGCCTGGACTCGGGCTCGTGGCACAGATACGCAGTATTTT. Translation gives CASSQAWTRARGTDTQYF.

The chain combines TRBV4-2 with TRBJ1-6; TRBD1 might be the D (6 bases). The CDR3 totals 16 residues. The V gene's germline CDR1 is LGHNA and CDR2 YNFKEQ. Trimming left V 2 bases short and J 7 bases short, with 15 bases between. For the CDR3, the DNA is TGTGCCAGCAGCCAACAGGGGTTTTCCCAAAATTCACCCCTCCACTTT. It translates to CASSQQGFSQNSPLHF.

This chain joins TRBV5-1 and TRBJ2-1; 15 bases match TRBD2. The CDR3 spans 18 residues. Germline lookup yields CDR1 SGHRS and CDR2 YFSETQ. The V gene end was trimmed by 4 bases and the J gene end by 8 bases; junction bases not matched to a gene: 13. The CDR3 DNA is TGCGCCAGCAGCCCGTCACGGACTAGCGGGGGGGTTTTGGATGAGCAGTTCTTC. Its translation: CASSPSRTSGGVLDEQFF.

The chain recombines TRBV24-1 with TRBJ1-5; a possible D gene is TRBD1 (5 bases). This CDR3 spans 14 amino acids. Germline V gene sequence: CDR1 KGHDR, CDR2 SFDVKD. V gave up 6 bases and J gave up 0 bases, with 8 bases separating them. CDR3 coding DNA: TGTGCCACCAGTCAGGGCAATAGCAATCAGCCCCAGCATTTT. Protein product: CATSQGNSNQPQHF.

V usage is TRBV18 and J usage is TRBJ1-1; 9 positions match TRBD1. The CDR3 is 14 residues long. From germline, CDR1 is KGHSH and CDR2 LQKENI. V lost 6 bases, J lost 0 bases, and 2 bases stayed unmatched. DNA of the CDR3: TGTGCCAGCTCCGGACAGGGGATGAACACTGAAGCTTTCTTT. It specifies CASSGQGMNTEAFF. Using reference TRBV18 and TRBJ1-1 for the parts outside the CDR3, the full variable domain is NAGVMQNPRHLVRRRGQEARLRCSPMKGHSHVYWYRQLPEEGLKFMVYLQKENIIDESGMPKERFSAEFPKEGPSILRIQQVVRGDSAAYFCASSGQGMNTEAFFGQGTRLTVV.

The V call is TRBV20-1, the J call TRBJ2-1; no clear D. The germline V gene encodes CDR1 DFQATT and CDR2 SNEGSKA (reference sequence). CDR3 length: 11 amino acids. The V gene lost 8 bases and the J gene lost 0 bases, with 5 bases spanning the gap. For the CDR3, the DNA is TGCAGTCGGAGCTCCTACAATGAGCAGTTCTTC. It encodes CSRSSYNEQFF.

This sequence joins TRBV5-1 and TRBJ1-4; the match to TRBD1 covers 7 bases. The trim removed 2 bases at V and 5 bases at J, leaving 6 bases unmatched. Germline V gives CDR1 SGHRS, CDR2 YFSETQ. The CDR3 extends over 15 amino acids. Here the CDR3 reads CASSFAGQSNEKLFF. The CDR3 bases are TGCGCCAGCAGCTTTGCGGGACAGAGCAATGAAAAACTGTTTTTT.

The chain uses TRBV3-1 (or the pseudogene TRBV3-2) and TRBJ1-2; D is perhaps TRBD1 (6 bases). The CDR3 runs to 13 residues. Per germline, CDR1 LGHDT and CDR2 YNNKEL (reference sequence). Trimming shortened V by 0 bases and J by 8 bases, and 10 bases separated the two germline ends. This CDR3 is CASSQDRTAGYTF. The CDR3 DNA reads as TGTGCCAGCAGCCAAGATCGGACAGCAGGCTACACCTTC.

The chain has TRBV4-1 and TRBJ2-1; D perhaps matches TRBD2 (5 bases). The CDR3 contains 15 residues. The V gene's germline CDR1 is MGHRA and CDR2 YSYEKL. V lost 1 base, J lost 4 bases, and 11 bases lay in between. CDR3 nucleotide sequence: TGCGCCAGCAGCCAAGGGGGAGCGATGTACAATGAGCAGTTCTTC. Translating gives CASSQGGAMYNEQFF.

This sequence joins TRBV3-1 (or the pseudogene TRBV3-2) and TRBJ2-7, with D uncertain. V was trimmed by 0 bases and J by 0 bases, leaving 12 bases between them. Germline CDR1 reads LGHDT; CDR2 reads YNNKEL (reference sequence). The CDR3 is made up of 16 amino acids. As DNA, the CDR3 is TGTGCCAGCAGCCAAGATGCCGCCTCCAGCTCCTACGAGCAGTACTTC. The encoded protein is CASSQDAASSSYEQYF.

The V and J genes are TRBV27 and TRBJ1-3; D is undetermined. The CDR3 runs to 15 residues. Germline CDR1 is MNHEY and CDR2 is SMNVEV (reference sequence). Trimming pared 5 bases from V and 0 bases from J, leaving 11 bases between. This CDR3 is CASSPDGSSGNTIYF. CDR3 DNA sequence: TGTGCCAGCAGTCCTGACGGGAGCTCTGGAAACACCATATATTTT.

The V and J genes are TRBV15 and TRBJ2-3; TRBD1 agrees at 9 bases. With V trimmed by 0 bases and J by 2 bases, 3 bases remained unmatched. This CDR3 is 16 amino acids long. CDR1 is LNHNV and CDR2 is YYDKDF in the germline V gene (reference sequence). CDR3 amino acids: CATSRDGDRVTDTQYF. For the CDR3, the DNA is TGTGCCACCAGCAGAGATGGGGACAGGGTCACAGATACGCAGTATTTT.

The chain is built from TRBV5-5 and TRBJ2-7, with TRBD2 as a possible D gene (6 bases). The CDR3 extends over 15 amino acids. Trimming left V 4 bases short and J 6 bases short, with 20 bases between. Germline V gene sequence: CDR1 SGHKS, CDR2 YYEKEE (reference sequence). In nucleotides, the CDR3 is TGTGCCAGCAGCGCCAGGGAGGTTGGGGGTGGCGAGCAGTACTTC. Its protein product is CASSAREVGGGEQYF.

This clone was observed a few times. V and J are TRBV18 and TRBJ2-7, with a weak D call TRBD2 (6 bases). The CDR3 spans 17 residues. The V gene's germline CDR1 is KGHSH and CDR2 LQKENI. Deletions cut 3 bases from V and 0 bases from J, with 18 bases between. Here the CDR3 reads CASSPRIRERNSYEQYF. The CDR3 DNA reads TGTGCCAGCTCACCGCGCATCCGGGAGCGGAACTCCTACGAGCAGTACTTC.

The V gene is TRBV7-6, the J gene TRBJ2-3; D possibly corresponds to TRBD1 (5 bases). Germline CDR1 reads SGHVS; CDR2 reads FNYEAQ. The CDR3 runs to 14 residues. Deletions cut 1 base from V and 5 bases from J, with 10 bases between. As DNA, the CDR3 is TGTGCCAGCAGCTTAGAAGGGGAAGGAGATACGCAGTATTTT. Encoded protein: CASSLEGEGDTQYF. The full variable domain, completed using reference TRBV7-6 and TRBJ2-3, is GAGVSQSPRYKVTKRGQDVALRCDPISGHVSLYWYRQALGQGPEFLTYFNYEAQQDKSGLPNDRFSAERPEGSISTLTIQRTEQRDSAMYRCASSLEGEGDTQYFGPGTRLTVL.

V is TRBV3-1 (or the pseudogene TRBV3-2) and J is TRBJ2-1; 12 nucleotides match TRBD2. V dropped 8 bases and J dropped 7; count of bases not matched to a gene: 3. The CDR3 covers 13 residues. Germline CDR1 is LGHDT and CDR2 is YNNKEL (reference sequence). The CDR3 here is CASVGTSGNEQFF. The DNA of the CDR3 is TGTGCCAGCGTTGGGACTAGCGGGAATGAGCAGTTCTTC.

This chain connects TRBV7-9 to TRBJ1-4, with D perhaps matching TRBD1 (5 bases). The V end lost 5 bases, the J end lost 4 bases, and 14 bases lay between the germline ends. The CDR3 has 15 amino acids. The germline CDR1 and CDR2 sequences are SEHNR and FQNEAQ (reference sequence). Here the CDR3 reads CASSLSGGVNEKLFF. The DNA of the CDR3 is TGTGCCAGCAGCCTTTCGGGGGGAGTTAATGAAAAACTGTTTTTT.

This chain connects TRBV14 to TRBJ2-7; D may be TRBD1 (6 bases). Germline lookup yields CDR1 SGHDN and CDR2 FVKESK. This CDR3 has 13 amino acids. The CDR3 sequence: CGGYLTGSYEQYF. The DNA for the CDR3 is TGTGGTGGCTATTTGACAGGCTCCTACGAGCAGTACTTC.

The chain carries TRBV15 and TRBJ2-3, with a weak D call TRBD2 (5 bases). CDR3 length: 17 amino acids. V was clipped by 0 bases and J by 2 bases, with 15 bases between them. Per germline, CDR1 LNHNV and CDR2 YYDKDF (reference sequence). DNA of the CDR3: TGTGCCACCAGCAGAGATAGTCGGGGAAAGATCACAGATACGCAGTATTTT. It codes for CATSRDSRGKITDTQYF. Based on the CDR3 plus reference TRBV15 and TRBJ2-3, the full variable domain is DAMVIQNPRYQVTQFGKPVTLSCSQTLNHNVMYWYQQKSSQAPKLLFHYYDKDFNNEADTPDNFQSRRPNTSFCFLDIRSPGLGDTAMYLCATSRDSRGKITDTQYFGPGTRLTVL.

This chain's CDR3 is CASSQSQGAGEKLFF. The CDR3 coding sequence is TGTGCCAGCAGCCAGTCACAGGGGGCGGGTGAAAAACTGTTTTTT. The chain recombines TRBV3-1 (or the pseudogene TRBV3-2) with TRBJ1-4; the match to TRBD1 covers 9 bases. Trimming at V came to 3 bases and at J to 7 bases, leaving 6 bases not matched to a gene. Germline V gene data show CDR1 as LGHDT and CDR2 as YNNKEL (reference sequence). This CDR3 has 15 residues.

The V gene is TRBV6-5, the J gene TRBJ2-5; 7 nucleotides align to TRBD2. Germline lookup yields CDR1 MNHEY and CDR2 SVGAGI. V was pared by 11 bases and J by 5 bases, with 11 bases of the junction left unmatched. This CDR3 has 13 residues. CDR3 protein: CALPPGGGETQYF. Here the CDR3 DNA reads TGTGCCCTTCCACCGGGGGGAGGGGAGACCCAGTACTTC.

The chain employs TRBV18 and TRBJ1-1, with D perhaps TRBD1 (6 bases). This CDR3 has 15 residues. Per the germline V gene, CDR1 is KGHSH and CDR2 is LQKENI. V lost 8 bases, J lost 3 bases, and 19 bases lay in between. For the CDR3, the DNA is TGTGCCAGCCTTCCCCGGACCCAGGGGCACACTGAAGCTTTCTTT. It encodes CASLPRTQGHTEAFF. Full variable domain (missing parts from reference TRBV18 and TRBJ1-1): NAGVMQNPRHLVRRRGQEARLRCSPMKGHSHVYWYRQLPEEGLKFMVYLQKENIIDESGMPKERFSAEFPKEGPSILRIQQVVRGDSAAYFCASLPRTQGHTEAFFGQGTRLTVV.

In its sample, this clone was seen once. The chain combines TRBV28 with TRBJ2-3, with 10 bases matching TRBD2. CDR3 length: 15 amino acids. Germline V CDR1 and CDR2: MDHEN, SYDVKM. Trimming removed 8 bases from V and 3 bases from J; junction bases left unmatched: 8. CDR3 sequence: CASGSSGSITDTQYF. CDR3 in DNA: TGTGCCAGCGGCTCTAGCGGGAGTATAACAGATACGCAGTATTTT.

The chain uses TRBV25-1 and TRBJ1-4, with no clear D. V was trimmed by 0 bases and J by 7 bases, leaving 9 bases between them. Germline lookup yields CDR1 MGHDK and CDR2 SYGVNS. This CDR3 spans 14 amino acids. CDR3 residues: CASSEYKSGEKLFF. CDR3 coding DNA: TGTGCCAGCAGTGAATATAAGTCGGGTGAAAAACTGTTTTTT.

V usage is TRBV27 and J usage is TRBJ1-3; a weak D match, TRBD1 (5 bases). The germline V and J ends were trimmed by 6 bases and 3 bases, with 18 bases remaining between them. Germline CDR1 is MNHEY and CDR2 is SMNVEV (reference sequence). The CDR3 consists of 16 residues. This CDR3 reads CASRRVGGYNGNTIYF. CDR3 DNA: TGTGCCAGCAGACGAGTGGGGGGGTATAATGGAAACACCATATATTTT.